This is a list of T cell receptor beta chains from one sample in a study of cytomegalovirus exposure and HLA in healthy donors. Sequenced by immunoSEQ multiplex PCR; TCRdb stores in-frame clones only, minus some. In all, the sample yields 100,000 to 150,000 clones. Sequencing was performed on PBMCs. These receptors were collected from a man between 18 and 35 years old in good health and CMV-seronegative. The CDR3 runs from the conserved cysteine through the conserved F or W. A D gene is named only where the DNA matches it firmly.

TRBJ1-1	TRBV23-1	-	TGCGCCAGCAGTCTGTCCGTTGGACCCCGGGGCACTGAAGCTTTCTTT	CASSLSVGPRGTEAFF
TRBJ1-1	TRBV7-3	-	TGTGCCAGCAGCGAACAGGCTAACACTGAAGCTTTCTTT	CASSEQANTEAFF
TRBJ2-2	TRBV9	TRBD2	TGTGCCAGCAGCCCTCTAGCGGGAGACCCCGGGGAGCTGTTTTTT	CASSPLAGDPGELFF
TRBJ1-2	TRBV29-1	TRBD1	TGCAGCGTCATCGGACAGGGGGAAGACTATGGCTACACCTTC	CSVIGQGEDYGYTF
TRBJ2-3	TRBV9	-	TGTGCCAGCAGCGTAGATCAGAGGAGCACAGATACGCAGTATTTT	CASSVDQRSTDTQYF
TRBJ2-7	TRBV6-5	-	TGTGCCAGCAGTTACTCTGCAGGGGCCGGCTACGAGCAGTACTTC	CASSYSAGAGYEQYF
TRBJ2-7	TRBV18	-	TGTGCCAGCTCACCCGGGACACCCAACGAGCAGTACTTC	CASSPGTPNEQYF
TRBJ1-2	TRBV29-1	TRBD1	TGCAGCGTTGACCAGGGGGACTATGGCTACACCTTC	CSVDQGDYGYTF
TRBJ1-1	TRBV2	-	TGTGCCAGCAGTGAAAGGGAGGGCAGTCGGGCTTTCTTT	CASSEREGSRAFF
TRBJ1-4	TRBV4-2	-	TGTGCCAGCAGCCCCGGGAATTCGGCAACTAATGAAAAACTGTTTTTT	CASSPGNSATNEKLFF
TRBJ1-3	TRBV2	-	TGTACCAGCAGCCGCGGGCTGAGCTCTGGAAACACCATATATTTT	CTSSRGLSSGNTIYF
TRBJ2-1	TRBV6-4	TRBD2	TGTGCCAGCAGCGCCCGGACTAGCGGGTTATATGAGCAGTTCTTC	CASSARTSGLYEQFF
TRBJ2-7	TRBV2	-	TGTGCCAGCAGTCCGGGACATCGCAGCTCCTACGAGCAGTACTTC	CASSPGHRSSYEQYF
TRBJ1-4	TRBV25-1	-	TGTGCCAGCAGTGAGCCGGGGGAGAGGGAAAAACTGTTTTTT	CASSEPGEREKLFF
TRBJ2-2	TRBV7-2	-	TGTGCCAGCAGCGAGAATTTGAACACCGGGGAGCTGTTTTTT	CASSENLNTGELFF
TRBJ2-2	TRBV28	TRBD1	TGTGCCAGCAGTTCAGGGGGCGCGAACACCGGGGAGCTGTTTTTT	CASSSGGANTGELFF
TRBJ2-1	TRBV5-1	-	TGCGCCAGCAGCCCATATACCAGGGTAAGCTCCTACAATGAGCAGTTCTTC	CASSPYTRVSSYNEQFF
TRBJ1-4	TRBV30	-	TGTGCCTGGAGTCCGGAGACAGGACGGAATGAAAAACTGTTTTTT	CAWSPETGRNEKLFF
TRBJ1-4	TRBV11-3	TRBD1	TGTGCCAGCAGCCCCGGGACAGGGTATGAAAAACTGTTTTTT	CASSPGTGYEKLFF
TRBJ2-2	TRBV7-8	-	TGTGCCAGCAGCACCCAGTACGGGGAGCTGTTTTTT	CASSTQYGELFF
TRBJ2-3	TRBV10-3	-	TGTGCCATCGGCCTTCTCCAGGATACGCAGTATTTT	CAIGLLQDTQYF
TRBJ1-2	TRBV5-4	TRBD1	TGTGCCAGCAGCTTAGCGACAGGGACGGGCTACACCTTC	CASSLATGTGYTF
TRBJ2-7	TRBV2	TRBD1	TGTGCCAGCGCCGGCAGGGGGACAGGAACTTACGAGCAGTACTTC	CASAGRGTGTYEQYF
TRBJ2-3	TRBV5-1	TRBD2	TGCGCCAGCAGGCCTACAATAGCGGGGGGGCGGGCTACGCAGTATTTT	CASRPTIAGGRATQYF
TRBJ2-1	TRBV18	-	TGTGCCAGCTCACCGACTAGATCTAAAGATGAGCAGTTCTTC	CASSPTRSKDEQFF
TRBJ2-7	TRBV6-1	TRBD1	TGTGCCAGCAGTGAAGTTGGGACAGGGAACGAGCAGTACTTC	CASSEVGTGNEQYF
TRBJ1-2	TRBV4-1	TRBD1	TGCGCCAGCAGCCAACGACAGGGATCGGACTATGGCTACACCTTC	CASSQRQGSDYGYTF
TRBJ1-3	TRBV5-4	TRBD1	TGTGCCAGCAGCGGGGGACAGGGTATAGGAAACACCATATATTTT	CASSGGQGIGNTIYF
TRBJ2-3	TRBV5-3	TRBD1	TGTGCCAGAAGCTCAAAATACGGAAGGGGGCAGCAGGGCACAGATACGCAGTATTTT	CARSSKYGRGQQGTDTQYF
TRBJ1-1	TRBV30	-	TGTGCCTGGAGTGTATTAGCTGAAGCTTTCTTT	CAWSVLAEAFF
TRBJ1-1	TRBV7-3	TRBD1	TGTGCCAGCAGACAACAGGGGGACACTGAAGCTTTCTTT	CASRQQGDTEAFF
TRBJ2-3	TRBV7-9	TRBD1	TGTGCCAGCAGCTCCATCGACAGGGTACCCACAGATACGCAGTATTTT	CASSSIDRVPTDTQYF
TRBJ2-2	TRBV6-4	-	TGTGCCAGCAGTCCCGACGGGGAACATACCGGGGAGCTGTTTTTT	CASSPDGEHTGELFF
TRBJ2-7	TRBV14	TRBD2	TGTGCCAGCAGCCAAGATTTTAGCGGGAGCGACGAGCAGTACTTC	CASSQDFSGSDEQYF
TRBJ1-1	TRBV7-2	-	TGTGCCAGCAGACGACAAGTGAACACTGAAGCTTTCTTT	CASRRQVNTEAFF
TRBJ2-3	TRBV19	-	TGTGCCAGTAGTATTGCCCGGGTCTGGGGCACAGATACGCAGTATTTT	CASSIARVWGTDTQYF
TRBJ2-5	TRBV5-1	TRBD2	TGCGCCAGCAGCTTGGATACTAGCGGGGGCCTCCAAGAGACCCAGTACTTC	CASSLDTSGGLQETQYF
TRBJ2-1	TRBV7-3	TRBD1	TGTGCCAGCAGCCTCCGGGACAGGGACACCTACAATGAGCAGTTCTTC	CASSLRDRDTYNEQFF
TRBJ1-5	TRBV28	-	TGTGCCAGCAGTTCTAGGTGGAGCAATCAGCCCCAGCATTTT	CASSSRWSNQPQHF
TRBJ1-1	TRBV25-1	-	TGTGCCAGCAGTGAGGGGGGGGTCACTGAAGCTTTCTTT	CASSEGGVTEAFF
TRBJ2-7	TRBV15	TRBD2	TGTGCCACCGGCAACGCGGGGGCCTACGAGCAGTACTTC	CATGNAGAYEQYF
TRBJ2-7	TRBV13	TRBD1	TGTGCCAGCAGCGGGGGGGGGACAGGGACTTTCCACGAGCAGTACTTC	CASSGGGTGTFHEQYF
TRBJ2-7	TRBV5-4	TRBD2	TGTGCCAGCAGCTTAGGCGGGGGACCCTTCTACGAGCAGTACTTC	CASSLGGGPFYEQYF
TRBJ2-2	TRBV14	-	TGTGCCAGCAGCCCGTTGGGGCCCACCGGGGAGCTGTTTTTT	CASSPLGPTGELFF
TRBJ2-1	TRBV27	TRBD2	TGTGCCAGCAGTTTGAGCGGGACCCCTTACAATGAGCAGTTCTTC	CASSLSGTPYNEQFF
TRBJ1-1	TRBV19	-	TGTGCCAGTAGCCACTACCTGGACTATCGGGGGAACACTGAAGCTTTCTTT	CASSHYLDYRGNTEAFF
TRBJ2-7	TRBV9	TRBD2	TGTGCCAGCAGCGCCACTAGCGGGAACTCCGAGCAGTACTTC	CASSATSGNSEQYF
TRBJ2-1	TRBV9	-	TGTGCCAGCAGCGTAGGGGTGGCAGGTGCCTACAATGAGCAGTTCTTC	CASSVGVAGAYNEQFF
TRBJ1-5	TRBV19	TRBD1	TGTGCCAGTAGGGGACAGGGGAGCGGGCAGCCCCAGCATTTT	CASRGQGSGQPQHF
TRBJ1-3	TRBV2	-	TGTGCCAGCAAAGAGGACTCTGGAAACACCATATATTTT	CASKEDSGNTIYF
TRBJ2-7	TRBV5-4	TRBD2	TGTGCCAGCAGCTTGGTGGGACTAACCTACGAGCAGTACTTC	CASSLVGLTYEQYF
TRBJ2-5	TRBV29-1	-	TGCAGCGTTGCCACAGGGCCTCGGGCCCAGTACTTC	CSVATGPRAQYF
TRBJ1-5	TRBV6-1	-	TGTGCCAGCAGTGCCAGGCCGAGGCCCCAGCATTTT	CASSARPRPQHF
TRBJ1-2	TRBV7-9	-	TGTGCCAGCAGCTTAGCGGGAGGCTATGGCTACACCTTC	CASSLAGGYGYTF
TRBJ2-7	TRBV19	TRBD2	TGTGCCACCGACCTAGCGGGAGTTTACTTC	CATDLAGVYF
TRBJ1-1	TRBV28	-	TGTGCCAGCAGTTTAGCGTCGGGATGGACTGAAGCTTTCTTT	CASSLASGWTEAFF
TRBJ2-2	TRBV5-1	TRBD1	TGCGCCAGCAGCTTCCGGGACAGGGAAGGTAGCGCCGGGGAGCTGTTTTTT	CASSFRDREGSAGELFF
TRBJ2-7	TRBV6-6	TRBD2	TGTGCCAGCAGCACGACTACTAGCGGGGGTTCGAACGAGCAGTACTTC	CASSTTTSGGSNEQYF
TRBJ1-5	TRBV18	-	TGTGCCAGCTCACCAAAGCAGGGTCTGAATCAGCCCCAGCATTTT	CASSPKQGLNQPQHF